Listed below are T cell receptor beta chains from one sample, sequenced in a study of Graves' ophthalmopathy and Graves' hyperthyroidism. TCRdb reanalysed the multiplex PCR reads using MiXCR and keeps one entry per CDR3 protein. The sample has a few hundred thousand distinct CDR3 sequences; 15% are singletons. What was sequenced was peripheral blood. These receptor sequences come from a woman in her late teens or twenties with stable Graves' hyperthyroidism. The conserved cysteine and the conserved F or W are not part of the CDR3 here. The order of the fields is J gene, V gene, CDR3 protein.

TRBJ2-5	TRBV6-1	ASSEGTRSQETQY
TRBJ2-2	TRBV5-5	ASSYIQGLGTGELF
TRBJ2-5	TRBV25-1	ASSESRVQETQY
TRBJ1-1	TRBV20-1	SAGLLMNTEAF
TRBJ1-2	TRBV12-3/TRBV12-4	ASSLAPVADYGYT
TRBJ2-7	TRBV12-5	ATSRGLYEQY
TRBJ1-5	TRBV6-1	ASSRRGAYNQPQH
TRBJ2-2	TRBV19	ASSIGGESGELF
TRBJ2-7	TRBV7-2	ASSLGGGLPYEQY
TRBJ2-1	TRBV20-1	SARGPNEQF
TRBJ1-5	TRBV19	ASSISGTGGVQPQH
TRBJ1-6	TRBV7-2	ASSLDGGSIAYSPLH
TRBJ1-1	TRBV19	ASSKTGRNTEAF
TRBJ1-2	TRBV7-2	ASSPRTDSYT
TRBJ1-1	TRBV7-3	ASSLRAGVGNTEAF
TRBJ2-7	TRBV29-1	SVKPGLYEQY
TRBJ2-5	TRBV24-1	ATSSPGSRETQY
TRBJ1-2	TRBV12-3/TRBV12-4	ASSPTPAGSNYGYT
TRBJ1-1	TRBV6-5	ASSYERGTEAF
TRBJ1-1	TRBV7-8	ASSLDTWTEAF
TRBJ2-7	TRBV6-1	ASSREWGEQY
TRBJ1-5	TRBV6-2/TRBV6-3	ASSYSGVSQPQH
TRBJ1-4	TRBV25-1	ASSEDRLEKLF
TRBJ1-5	TRBV15	ATRTMGGEPQH
TRBJ2-2	TRBV19	AGRKGKNTGELF
TRBJ1-6	TRBV27	ASMGHSPLH
TRBJ1-1	TRBV9	ASSVGPRDTEAF